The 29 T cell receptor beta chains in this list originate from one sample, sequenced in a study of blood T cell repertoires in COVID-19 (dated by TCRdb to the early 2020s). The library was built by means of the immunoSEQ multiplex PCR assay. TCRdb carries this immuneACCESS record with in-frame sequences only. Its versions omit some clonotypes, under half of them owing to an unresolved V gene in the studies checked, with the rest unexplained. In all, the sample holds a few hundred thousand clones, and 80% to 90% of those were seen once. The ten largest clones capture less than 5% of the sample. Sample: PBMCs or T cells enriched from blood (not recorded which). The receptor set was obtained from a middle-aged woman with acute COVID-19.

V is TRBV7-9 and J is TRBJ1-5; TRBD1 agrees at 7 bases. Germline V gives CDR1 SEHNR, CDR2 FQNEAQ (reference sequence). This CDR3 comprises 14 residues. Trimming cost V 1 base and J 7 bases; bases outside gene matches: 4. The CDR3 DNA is TGTGCCAGCAGCTTAGGGGTACAGGGGCAGCCCCAGCATTTT. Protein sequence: CASSLGVQGQPQHF.

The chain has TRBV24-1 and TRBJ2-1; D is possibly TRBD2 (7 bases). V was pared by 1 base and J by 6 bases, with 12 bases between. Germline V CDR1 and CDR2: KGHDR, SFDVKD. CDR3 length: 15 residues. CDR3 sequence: CATSDLGGRGNEQFF. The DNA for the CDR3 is TGTGCCACCAGTGATTTAGGGGGGAGGGGCAATGAGCAGTTCTTC.

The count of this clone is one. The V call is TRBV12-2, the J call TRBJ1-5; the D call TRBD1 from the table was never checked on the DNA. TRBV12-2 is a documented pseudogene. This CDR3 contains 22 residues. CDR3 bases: TGTGCAAGTCGCTTAGGCCGGGACAGACCTCATCCCCAAATTTATAGCAATCAGCCCCAGCATTTT. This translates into CASRLGRDRPHPQIYSNQPQHF.

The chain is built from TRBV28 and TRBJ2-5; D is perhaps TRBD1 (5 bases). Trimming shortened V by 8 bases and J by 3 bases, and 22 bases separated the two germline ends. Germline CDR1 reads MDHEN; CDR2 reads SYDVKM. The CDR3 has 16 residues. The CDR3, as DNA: TGTGCCAGCGGTTACCCCACGAAAGGGGATGAAGAGACCCAGTACTTC. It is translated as CASGYPTKGDEETQYF.

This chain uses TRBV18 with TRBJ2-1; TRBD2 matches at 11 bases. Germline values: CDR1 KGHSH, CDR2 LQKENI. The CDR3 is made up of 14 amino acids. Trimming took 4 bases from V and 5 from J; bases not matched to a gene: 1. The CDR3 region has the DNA TGTGCCAGCTCACTAGCGGGAGGGAACAATGAGCAGTTCTTC. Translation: CASSLAGGNNEQFF. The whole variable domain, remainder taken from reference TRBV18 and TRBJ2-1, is NAGVMQNPRHLVRRRGQEARLRCSPMKGHSHVYWYRQLPEEGLKFMVYLQKENIIDESGMPKERFSAEFPKEGPSILRIQQVVRGDSAAYFCASSLAGGNNEQFFGPGTRLTVL.

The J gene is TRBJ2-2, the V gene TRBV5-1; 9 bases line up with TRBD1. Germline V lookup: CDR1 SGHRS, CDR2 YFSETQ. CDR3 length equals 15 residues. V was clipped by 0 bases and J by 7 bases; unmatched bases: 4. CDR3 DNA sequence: TGCGCCAGCAGCTTGGTACAGGGGGCCAACGGGGAGCTGTTTTTT. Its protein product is CASSLVQGANGELFF.

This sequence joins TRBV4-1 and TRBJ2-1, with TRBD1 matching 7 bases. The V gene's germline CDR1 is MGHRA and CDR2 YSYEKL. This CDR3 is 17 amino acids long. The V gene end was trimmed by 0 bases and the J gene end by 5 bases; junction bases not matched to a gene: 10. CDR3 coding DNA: TGCGCCAGCAGCCAAGATTGGGCAGGGGGTAGGAACAATGAGCAGTTCTTC. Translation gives CASSQDWAGGRNNEQFF.

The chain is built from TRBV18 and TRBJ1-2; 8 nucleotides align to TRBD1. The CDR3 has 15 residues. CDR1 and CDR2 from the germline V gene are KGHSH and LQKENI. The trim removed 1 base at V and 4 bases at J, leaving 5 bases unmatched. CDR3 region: CASSPQGQGVYGYTF. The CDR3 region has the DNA TGTGCCAGCTCACCACAAGGACAGGGCGTCTATGGCTACACCTTC.

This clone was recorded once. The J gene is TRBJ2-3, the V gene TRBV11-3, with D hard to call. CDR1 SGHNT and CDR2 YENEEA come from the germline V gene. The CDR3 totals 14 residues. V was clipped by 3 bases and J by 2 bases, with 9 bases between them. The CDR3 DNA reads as TGTGCCAGCAGCTTCGTCAGAACCACAGATACGCAGTATTTT. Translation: CASSFVRTTDTQYF.

This chain's CDR3 is CASSEIPGQGSGTNTGELFF. The CDR3 DNA sequence: TGTGCCAGCAGTGAAATCCCGGGACAGGGGAGCGGGACTAACACCGGGGAGCTGTTTTTT. The J gene is TRBJ2-2, the V gene TRBV6-1, with 10 nucleotides matching TRBD1. This CDR3 has 20 residues. With V trimmed by 2 bases and J by 2 bases, 14 bases remained unmatched. Per the germline V gene, CDR1 is MNHNS and CDR2 is SASEGT.

CDR3 sequence: CSVDSQGGEAFF. The CDR3 DNA follows: TGCAGCGTTGACAGTCAGGGTGGTGAAGCTTTCTTT. The chain is built from TRBV29-1 and TRBJ1-1; tentatively, D is TRBD1 (5 bases). This CDR3 spans 12 amino acids. The V end was cut by 3 bases, the J end by 7 bases, with 12 bases between. Looked up from germline, CDR1 is SQVTM and CDR2 is ANQGSEA.

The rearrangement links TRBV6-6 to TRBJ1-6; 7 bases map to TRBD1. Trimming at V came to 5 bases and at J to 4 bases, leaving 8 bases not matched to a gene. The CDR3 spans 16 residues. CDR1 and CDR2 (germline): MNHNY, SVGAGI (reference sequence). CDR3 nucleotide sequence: TGTGCCAGCAGTCACACCCCGGGACAGTATAATTCACCCCTCCACTTT. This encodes CASSHTPGQYNSPLHF.

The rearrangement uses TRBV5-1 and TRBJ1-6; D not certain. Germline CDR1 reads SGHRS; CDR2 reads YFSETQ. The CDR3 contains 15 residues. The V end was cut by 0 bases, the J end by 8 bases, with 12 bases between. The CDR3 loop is CASSLVSGVDSPLHF. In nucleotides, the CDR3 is TGCGCCAGCAGCTTGGTGTCCGGAGTAGATTCACCCCTCCACTTT.

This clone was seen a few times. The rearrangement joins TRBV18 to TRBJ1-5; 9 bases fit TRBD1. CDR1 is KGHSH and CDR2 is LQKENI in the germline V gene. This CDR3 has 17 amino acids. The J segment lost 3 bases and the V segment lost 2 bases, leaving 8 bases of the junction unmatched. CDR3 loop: CASSPSLGQGNNQPQHF. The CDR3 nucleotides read TGTGCCAGCTCACCATCTTTAGGACAGGGGAACAATCAGCCCCAGCATTTT.

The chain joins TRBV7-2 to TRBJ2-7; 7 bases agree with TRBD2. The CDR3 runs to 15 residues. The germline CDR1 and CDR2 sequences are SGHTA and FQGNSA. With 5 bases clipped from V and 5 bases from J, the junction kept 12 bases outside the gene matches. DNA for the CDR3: TGTGCCAGCAGCCCCGGATCGGCGGGAGATAACGAGCAGTACTTC. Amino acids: CASSPGSAGDNEQYF. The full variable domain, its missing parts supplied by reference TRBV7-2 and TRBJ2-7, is GAGVSQSPSNKVTEKGKDVELRCDPISGHTALYWYRQSLGQGLEFLIYFQGNSAPDKSGLPSDRFSAERTGGSVSTLTIQRTQQEDSAVYLCASSPGSAGDNEQYFGPGTRLTVT.

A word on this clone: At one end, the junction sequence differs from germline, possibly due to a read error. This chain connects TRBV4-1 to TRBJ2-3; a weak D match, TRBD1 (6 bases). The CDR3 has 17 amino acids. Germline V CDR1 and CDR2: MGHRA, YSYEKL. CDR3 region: CASSQVSTGILTHTQYF. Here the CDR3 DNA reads TGCGCCAGCAGCCAAGTGAGCACAGGGATCCTCACACATACGCAGTATTTT.

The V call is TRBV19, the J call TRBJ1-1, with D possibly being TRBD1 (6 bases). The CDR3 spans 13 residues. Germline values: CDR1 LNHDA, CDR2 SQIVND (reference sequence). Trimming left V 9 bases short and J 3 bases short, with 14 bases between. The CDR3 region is CASSRGADTEAFF. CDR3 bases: TGTGCCAGCTCCCGGGGGGCGGACACTGAAGCTTTCTTT.

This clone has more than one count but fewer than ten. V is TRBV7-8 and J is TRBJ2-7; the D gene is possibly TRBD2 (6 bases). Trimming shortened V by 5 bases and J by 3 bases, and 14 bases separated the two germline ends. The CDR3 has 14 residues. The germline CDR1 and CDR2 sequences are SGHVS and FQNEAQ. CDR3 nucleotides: TGTGCCAGCAGCGTCCGGGACTTACACTACGAGCAGTACTTC. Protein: CASSVRDLHYEQYF.

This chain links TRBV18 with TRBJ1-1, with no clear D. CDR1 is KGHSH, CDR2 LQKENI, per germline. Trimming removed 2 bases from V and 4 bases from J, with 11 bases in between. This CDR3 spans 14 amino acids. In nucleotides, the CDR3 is TGTGCCAGCTCACCAAGGGAGAAGAGCACTGAAGCTTTCTTT. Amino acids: CASSPREKSTEAFF.

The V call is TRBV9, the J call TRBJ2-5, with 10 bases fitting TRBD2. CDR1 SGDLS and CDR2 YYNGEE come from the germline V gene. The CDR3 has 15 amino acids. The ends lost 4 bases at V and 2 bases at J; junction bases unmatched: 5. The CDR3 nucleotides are TGTGCCAGCAGCCCTGGGACTAGCGCACAAGAGACCCAGTACTTC. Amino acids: CASSPGTSAQETQYF.

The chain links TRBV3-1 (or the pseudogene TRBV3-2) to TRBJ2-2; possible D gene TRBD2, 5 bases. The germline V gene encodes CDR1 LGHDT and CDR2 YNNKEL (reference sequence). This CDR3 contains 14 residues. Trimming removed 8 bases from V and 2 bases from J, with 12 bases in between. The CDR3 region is CASRLASNTGELFF. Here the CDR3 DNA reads TGTGCCAGCCGATTAGCGAGTAACACCGGGGAGCTGTTTTTT.

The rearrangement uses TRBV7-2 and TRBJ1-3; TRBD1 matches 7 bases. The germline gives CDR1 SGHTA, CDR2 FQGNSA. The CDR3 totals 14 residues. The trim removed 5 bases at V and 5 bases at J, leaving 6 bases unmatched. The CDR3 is CASSQGTVRNTIYF. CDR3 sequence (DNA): TGTGCCAGCAGCCAGGGGACAGTTCGAAACACCATATATTTT.

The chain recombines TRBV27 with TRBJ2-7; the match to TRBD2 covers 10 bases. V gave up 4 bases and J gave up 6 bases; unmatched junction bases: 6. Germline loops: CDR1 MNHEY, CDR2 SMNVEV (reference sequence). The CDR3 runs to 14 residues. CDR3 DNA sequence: TGTGCCAGCAGTTCCGGGACTAGCGTTTCCGAGCAGTACTTC. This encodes CASSSGTSVSEQYF.

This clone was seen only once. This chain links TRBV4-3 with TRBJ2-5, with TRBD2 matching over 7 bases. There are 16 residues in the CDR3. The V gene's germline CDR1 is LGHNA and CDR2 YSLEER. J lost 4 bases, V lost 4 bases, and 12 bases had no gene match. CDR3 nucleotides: TGCGCCAGCAGCCTGAGGGTTGTAGCGGGCGTAGAGACCCAGTACTTC. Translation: CASSLRVVAGVETQYF.

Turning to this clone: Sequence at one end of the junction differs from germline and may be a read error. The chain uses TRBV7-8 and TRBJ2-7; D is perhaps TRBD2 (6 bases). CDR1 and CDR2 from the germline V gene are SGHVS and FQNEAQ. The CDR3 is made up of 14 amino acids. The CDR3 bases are TGTGCCAGCAGCCTAATTACTAGCTCCCACGAGCAGTACTTC. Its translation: CASSLITSSHEQYF.

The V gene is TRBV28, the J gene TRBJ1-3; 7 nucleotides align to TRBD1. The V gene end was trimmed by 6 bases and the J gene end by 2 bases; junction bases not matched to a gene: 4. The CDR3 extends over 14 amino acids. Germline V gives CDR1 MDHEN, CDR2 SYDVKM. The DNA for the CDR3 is TGTGCCAGCAGGACAGGGTCCACTGGAAACACCATATATTTT. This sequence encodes CASRTGSTGNTIYF.

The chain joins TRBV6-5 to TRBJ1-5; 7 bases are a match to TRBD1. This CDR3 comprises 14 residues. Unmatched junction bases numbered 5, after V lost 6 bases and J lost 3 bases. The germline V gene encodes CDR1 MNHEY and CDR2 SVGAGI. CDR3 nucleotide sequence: TGTGCCAGCAGACAGGGGTCCCCCAATCAGCCCCAGCATTTT. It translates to CASRQGSPNQPQHF.

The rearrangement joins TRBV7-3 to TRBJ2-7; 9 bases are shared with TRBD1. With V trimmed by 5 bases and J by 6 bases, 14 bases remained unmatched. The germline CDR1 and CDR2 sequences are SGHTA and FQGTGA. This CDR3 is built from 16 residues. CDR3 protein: CASSRLGPGQGSEQYF. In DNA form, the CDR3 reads TGTGCCAGCAGCCGGCTCGGTCCGGGACAGGGATCCGAGCAGTACTTC.

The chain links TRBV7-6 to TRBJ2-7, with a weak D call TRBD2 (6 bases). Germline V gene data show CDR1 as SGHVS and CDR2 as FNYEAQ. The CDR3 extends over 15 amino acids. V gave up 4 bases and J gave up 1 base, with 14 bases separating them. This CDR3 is CASSSLGLLSYEQYF. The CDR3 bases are TGTGCCAGCAGCTCACTGGGACTTCTATCCTACGAGCAGTACTTC.